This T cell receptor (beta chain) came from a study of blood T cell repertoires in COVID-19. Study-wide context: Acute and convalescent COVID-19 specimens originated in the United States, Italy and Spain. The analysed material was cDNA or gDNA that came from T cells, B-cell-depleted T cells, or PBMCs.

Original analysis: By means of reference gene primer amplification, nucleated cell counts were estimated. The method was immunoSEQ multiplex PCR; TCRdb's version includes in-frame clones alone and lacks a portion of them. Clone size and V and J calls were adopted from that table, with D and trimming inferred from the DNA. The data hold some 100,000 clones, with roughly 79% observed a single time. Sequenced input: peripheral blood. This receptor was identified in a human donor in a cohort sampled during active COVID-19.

The CDR3: CASRPRPPGLAGGWNTGELFF. CDR3 DNA: TGTGCCAGCAGGCCACGGCCCCCCGGACTAGCGGGGGGCTGGAACACCGGGGAGCTGTTTTTT. The V call is TRBV28, the J call TRBJ2-2, with 14 bases that match TRBD2. There are 21 residues in the CDR3. V shed 6 bases and J 1 base; nucleotides not matched to a gene: 16. The germline gives CDR1 MDHEN, CDR2 SYDVKM.